The rows below give T cell receptor beta chains drawn from one sample of a study of regulatory T cells in long-lasting Graves disease. TCRdb ran MiXCR on the multiplex PCR reads and lists one entry per CDR3 protein. The table has hundreds of thousands of distinct CDR3 sequences, approximately 15% seen once; the top ten hold 15% to 20%. These data were likewise used in another study, on T cells in Graves' hyperthyroidism and ophthalmopathy.

The sequencing used peripheral blood mononuclear cells (PBMCs), collected at new diagnosis, from a patient treated with antithyroid drugs. Receptors were obtained from a woman in her thirties with Graves disease. The CDR3 runs from the conserved cysteine through the conserved F or W. The order of the fields is J gene, V gene, D gene, clone size, CDR3 DNA, CDR3 protein. The D gene is left open where the match is weak. For some rows the clone size is stated as once, few or many, or as a class when expanded; others skip it.

j_gene: TRBJ2-7
v_gene: TRBV7-3
d_gene: -
abundance: few
CDR3nt: TGTGCCAGCAGCTTACGTCCCGGGCCTTCCGACTACGAGCAGTACTTC
CDR3aa: CASSLRPGPSDYEQYF

j_gene: TRBJ2-5
v_gene: TRBV18
d_gene: -
abundance: many
CDR3nt: TGTGCCAGCTCACCTAACAGGAACCTTGGGGAGACCCAGTACTTC
CDR3aa: CASSPNRNLGETQYF

j_gene: TRBJ1-5
v_gene: TRBV2
d_gene: TRBD1
abundance: few
CDR3nt: TGTGCCAGCAGAATCCAGGGGGCCAGGGCGCCCCAGCATTTT
CDR3aa: CASRIQGARAPQHF

j_gene: TRBJ2-7
v_gene: TRBV28
d_gene: TRBD1
abundance: many
CDR3nt: TGTGCCAGCAGGCGAAGCAACAGGGGGCGAAGGGAAGAGCAGTACTTC
CDR3aa: CASRRSNRGRREEQYF

j_gene: TRBJ1-6
v_gene: TRBV5-1
d_gene: TRBD1
abundance: -
CDR3nt: TGCGCCAGCAGCAGTCAGGGGGAAAATTCACCCCTCCACTTT
CDR3aa: CASSSQGENSPLHF

j_gene: TRBJ2-1
v_gene: TRBV27
d_gene: -
abundance: many
CDR3nt: TGTGCCAGCAGTTTAGGGTGGGCAGGGAACTACAATGAGCAGTTCTTC
CDR3aa: CASSLGWAGNYNEQFF

j_gene: TRBJ2-3
v_gene: TRBV5-4
d_gene: -
abundance: many
CDR3nt: TGTGCCAGCAGCTTCGTAGGTTGGCGAGATACGCAGTATTTT
CDR3aa: CASSFVGWRDTQYF

j_gene: TRBJ2-2
v_gene: TRBV9
d_gene: -
abundance: -
CDR3nt: TGTGCCAGCAGCGTAGGAGCCGCGAACACCGGGGAGCTGTTTTTT
CDR3aa: CASSVGAANTGELFF

j_gene: TRBJ1-1
v_gene: TRBV5-6
d_gene: -
abundance: -
CDR3nt: TGTGCCAGCAGCTTCCGGGTGACTGAAGCTTTCTTT
CDR3aa: CASSFRVTEAFF

j_gene: TRBJ1-1
v_gene: TRBV28
d_gene: -
abundance: many
CDR3nt: TGTGCCAGCTTGGCAGGGAGTATAGACACTGAAGCTTTCTTT
CDR3aa: CASLAGSIDTEAFF

j_gene: TRBJ2-7
v_gene: TRBV7-9
d_gene: TRBD1
abundance: many
CDR3nt: TGTGCCAGCACCCTTGGTTGGGGACAGGGGAACGAGCAGTACTTC
CDR3aa: CASTLGWGQGNEQYF

j_gene: TRBJ1-1
v_gene: TRBV29-1
d_gene: -
abundance: many
CDR3nt: TGCAGCGTTGTTGGGGGAGGCACTGAAGCTTTCTTT
CDR3aa: CSVVGGGTEAFF

j_gene: TRBJ2-7
v_gene: TRBV27
d_gene: -
abundance: -
CDR3nt: TGTGCCAGCAGTCCCGGAGCGGTAGTGAAAAGCGAGCAGTACTTC
CDR3aa: CASSPGAVVKSEQYF

j_gene: TRBJ2-5
v_gene: TRBV20-1
d_gene: TRBD2
abundance: -
CDR3nt: TGCAGTGCTACGAGACTAGCGGGTTCGGCGGAGACCCAGTACTTC
CDR3aa: CSATRLAGSAETQYF

j_gene: TRBJ1-4
v_gene: TRBV5-1
d_gene: -
abundance: -
CDR3nt: TGCGCCAGCAGCTTCGACAGTCTTAATGAAAAACTGTTTTTT
CDR3aa: CASSFDSLNEKLFF

j_gene: TRBJ2-1
v_gene: TRBV28
d_gene: TRBD2
abundance: many
CDR3nt: TGTGCCAGCAGTTTAGGACTAGCGGGAGCCCATGAGCAGTTCTTC
CDR3aa: CASSLGLAGAHEQFF

j_gene: TRBJ2-7
v_gene: TRBV27
d_gene: TRBD2
abundance: many
CDR3nt: TGTGCCAGCAGTTTCTTCGAGACTAGCGGGAGGTTCTACGAGCAGTACTTC
CDR3aa: CASSFFETSGRFYEQYF

j_gene: TRBJ1-6
v_gene: TRBV3-1
d_gene: -
abundance: -
CDR3nt: TGTGCCAGCAGCCAAGACAGGGGAAATTCACCCCTCCACTTT
CDR3aa: CASSQDRGNSPLHF

j_gene: TRBJ2-5
v_gene: TRBV28
d_gene: TRBD2
abundance: many
CDR3nt: TGTGCCAGCAATGGGCTAGCGGGTAGAGAGACCCAGTACTTC
CDR3aa: CASNGLAGRETQYF

j_gene: TRBJ2-1
v_gene: TRBV5-1
d_gene: -
abundance: many
CDR3nt: TGCGCCAGCAGCTCCGAACCATACAATGAGCAGTTCTTC
CDR3aa: CASSSEPYNEQFF

j_gene: TRBJ1-1
v_gene: TRBV20-1
d_gene: -
abundance: many
CDR3nt: TGCAGTGCTAACGTCTCGAGGAGGAACACTGAAGCTTTCTTT
CDR3aa: CSANVSRRNTEAFF

j_gene: TRBJ1-2
v_gene: TRBV6-1
d_gene: -
abundance: -
CDR3nt: TGTGCCAGCAGCTCGACCGTAATGGATGGCTACACCTTC
CDR3aa: CASSSTVMDGYTF

j_gene: TRBJ1-6
v_gene: TRBV2
d_gene: -
abundance: few
CDR3nt: TGTGCCAGCAGTGAGGTGGGGCAGCCGAGTTCACCCCTCCACTTT
CDR3aa: CASSEVGQPSSPLHF

j_gene: TRBJ2-7
v_gene: TRBV18
d_gene: -
abundance: many
CDR3nt: TGTGCCAGCTCACCCCTCAGGGGTTCCTACGAGCAGTACTTC
CDR3aa: CASSPLRGSYEQYF

j_gene: TRBJ2-3
v_gene: TRBV30
d_gene: -
abundance: many
CDR3nt: TGTGCCTGGAGTGTAAGCTTGAGCACAGATACGCAGTATTTT
CDR3aa: CAWSVSLSTDTQYF

j_gene: TRBJ2-1
v_gene: TRBV20-1
d_gene: TRBD2
abundance: few
CDR3nt: TGCAGTGCTAGAGATCCCGGCGGGAGGGGAATCGATGAGCAGTTCTTC
CDR3aa: CSARDPGGRGIDEQFF

j_gene: TRBJ2-2
v_gene: TRBV2
d_gene: -
abundance: many
CDR3nt: TGTGCCAGCAATGCCCAGCTACCAGGGACCGGGGAGCTGTTTTTT
CDR3aa: CASNAQLPGTGELFF

j_gene: TRBJ2-4
v_gene: TRBV27
d_gene: -
abundance: few
CDR3nt: TGTGCCAGCAGTTCCACAGGGAAAGGCAAAAACATTCAGTACTTC
CDR3aa: CASSSTGKGKNIQYF

j_gene: TRBJ1-5
v_gene: TRBV7-9
d_gene: -
abundance: few
CDR3nt: TGTGCCAGCAGCACCAACAGGGCTTGGGAGCCCCAGCATTTT
CDR3aa: CASSTNRAWEPQHF